The 11 T cell receptor beta chains in this list originate from one sample, sequenced in a study of T cells in Graves' hyperthyroidism and ophthalmopathy. There were TCR beta CDR3 regions amplified from RNA transcripts. Initially, a first-round RT-PCR of the TCR CDR3 employed the HTBI primer set. Using its own MiXCR run on the multiplex PCR reads, TCRdb lists one record per CDR3 protein. The sample lists about 690,000 distinct CDR3 sequences, around a sixth occurring once. Sequencing was performed on blood. These receptors were obtained from a man between 50 and 59 years old with Graves' hyperthyroidism.

The chain links TRBV27 to TRBJ1-5; the D gene is possibly TRBD1 (6 bases). The V gene lost 5 bases and the J gene lost 4 bases, with 21 bases spanning the gap. CDR3 length equals 17 residues. The germline V gene encodes CDR1 MNHEY and CDR2 SMNVEV (reference sequence). The CDR3 DNA follows: TGTGCCAGCAGTCCCTCAGGGGCCCTCTTCTCAAATCAGCCCCAGCATTTT. As protein: CASSPSGALFSNQPQHF.

Only a few counts were recorded for this clonotype. The J gene is TRBJ2-2, the V gene TRBV3-1; D is possibly TRBD1 (5 bases). The V gene's germline CDR1 is LGHDT and CDR2 YNNKEL (reference sequence). V lost 3 bases to trimming and J lost 5 bases, with 13 bases between them. CDR3 length: 15 amino acids. CDR3 sequence (DNA): TGTGCCAGCAGCCAGGGGCTAGGACGGACCGGGGAGCTGTTTTTT. This sequence encodes CASSQGLGRTGELFF.

This clonotype was seen many times. V is TRBV7-3 and J is TRBJ2-2; 9 positions match TRBD1. Germline assignment: CDR1 SGHTA and CDR2 FQGTGA. The V gene end was trimmed by 5 bases and the J gene end by 4 bases; junction bases not matched to a gene: 8. The CDR3 is made up of 16 amino acids. The CDR3 region is CASSHTGGVGTGELFF. The CDR3 bases are TGTGCCAGCAGCCACACAGGGGGCGTAGGCACCGGGGAGCTGTTTTTT.

In this sample, this clonotype turned up many times. The chain carries TRBV6-1 and TRBJ2-5; perhaps TRBD1 as D (6 bases). The germline V gene encodes CDR1 MNHNS and CDR2 SASEGT. The ends were cut back, 10 bases at V and 1 base at J, with 16 bases in the middle. The CDR3 has 14 residues. CDR3 region: CATKGQLSQETQYF. CDR3 DNA: TGTGCCACCAAAGGACAGTTAAGCCAAGAGACCCAGTACTTC.

There are many counts of this clonotype. The chain joins TRBV14 to TRBJ2-1, with 9 bases matching TRBD2. Germline CDR1 reads SGHDN; CDR2 reads FVKESK. The V and J ends lost 0 bases and 9 bases, in that order; junction bases with no gene match: 6. The CDR3 loop spans 15 amino acids. CDR3 sequence: CASSQDLAGNSEQFF. The CDR3, as DNA: TGTGCCAGCAGCCAAGATCTAGCGGGAAACTCTGAGCAGTTCTTC.

Many counts were recorded for this clonotype. This chain uses TRBV3-1 with TRBJ2-2, with D possibly being TRBD2 (5 bases). Per germline, CDR1 LGHDT and CDR2 YNNKEL (reference sequence). This CDR3 comprises 14 residues. Trimming left V 6 bases short and J 1 base short, with 9 bases between. The CDR3 coding sequence is TGTGCCAGCAGGGAACGGGGGAACACCGGGGAGCTGTTTTTT. It translates to CASRERGNTGELFF.

Many counts were recorded for this clonotype. Being one base from a much bigger clone, this may be a read error. The CDR3, as DNA: TGTGCCAGCAGCTTGGGACTAGCGTTCTACAATGAGCAGTTCTTC. Protein product: CASSLGLAFYNEQFF. The chain combines TRBV7-2 with TRBJ2-1; 10 nucleotides match TRBD2. The CDR3 runs to 15 residues. V was pared by 3 bases and J by 3 bases, with 2 bases of the junction left unmatched. Per germline, CDR1 SGHTA and CDR2 FQGNSA. The variable domain in full, completed from reference TRBV7-2 and TRBJ2-1, reads GAGVSQSPSNKVTEKGKDVELRCDPISGHTALYWYRQSLGQGLEFLIYFQGNSAPDKSGLPSDRFSAERTGGSVSTLTIQRTQQEDSAVYLCASSLGLAFYNEQFFGPGTRLTVL.

This clonotype was counted ten times or more. V and J are TRBV2 and TRBJ2-7; possibly TRBD1 for D (5 bases). Germline CDR1 is SNHLY and CDR2 is FYNNEI. The CDR3 runs 12 residues. Trimming shortened V by 6 bases and J by 0 bases, and 6 bases separated the two germline ends. CDR3 protein: CASRTDSYEQYF. The CDR3, as DNA: TGTGCCAGCAGGACAGACTCCTACGAGCAGTACTTC. The full variable domain, in which reference TRBV2 and TRBJ2-7 provide the parts outside the CDR3, is EPEVTQTPSHQVTQMGQEVILRCVPISNHLYFYWYRQILGQKVEFLVSFYNNEISEKSEIFDDQFSVERPDGSNFTLKIRSTKLEDSAMYFCASRTDSYEQYFGPGTRLTVT.

This chain connects TRBV5-1 to TRBJ1-5, with 8 bases aligning to TRBD1. Germline CDR1 reads SGHRS; CDR2 reads YFSETQ. The V segment lost 1 base and the J segment 3 bases; nucleotides outside the gene matches: 3. CDR3 length equals 15 residues. CDR3 sequence: CASSLTGGNNQPQHF. As DNA, the CDR3 is TGCGCCAGCAGCTTGACAGGGGGGAACAATCAGCCCCAGCATTTT.

This clonotype was seen many times. DNA of the CDR3: TGTGCCAGCAGCCAACCCTTGGCCGGGGAGAGGAAGACCCAGTACTTC. Translating gives CASSQPLAGERKTQYF. The gene calls are TRBV3-1 and TRBJ2-5, with D possibly matching TRBD2 (5 bases). With 2 bases removed from V and 6 bases from J, the gap between germline ends came to 19 bases. This CDR3 has 16 amino acids. The V gene's germline CDR1 is LGHDT and CDR2 YNNKEL (reference sequence).

This clonotype came up many times. The V gene is TRBV2, the J gene TRBJ2-7; D is undetermined. The CDR3 runs 13 residues. V was trimmed by 4 bases and J by 6 bases, leaving 13 bases between them. Germline CDR1 and CDR2: SNHLY and FYNNEI. CDR3 coding DNA: TGTGCCAGCAGTGCAATGGAAAGGGCCGAGCAGTACTTC. This codes for CASSAMERAEQYF.